This TCR beta chain was documented in a study of blood T cell repertoires in COVID-19. Study-wide context: From the United States, Italy and Spain came samples of acute and convalescent COVID-19.

Germline V CDR1 and CDR2: MNHEY, SMNVEV (reference sequence). The CDR3 has 14 amino acids. V dropped 7 bases and J dropped 6 bases, with 19 bases sitting between them. The participants were between about 18 and 89 years old and came from under 25 US areas. Using immunoSEQ multiplex PCR, the repertoire was profiled, and TCRdb retains in-frame clones only, with some absent. The sample has hundreds of thousands of clones; over 85% are singletons. The sequencing input was PBMCs or T cells enriched from blood (not recorded which). This TCR came from a woman in her forties or fifties who had been exposed to COVID-19. This chain uses TRBV27 with TRBJ2-7, with D unresolved. The DNA for the CDR3 is TGTGCCAGCAAAGTCGAACCTAGGAGTAGCGAGCAGTACTTC. It encodes CASKVEPRSSEQYF.